The 9 T cell receptor beta chains below come from one sample, sequenced in a study of blood T cell repertoires in COVID-19. Profiled with immunoSEQ multiplex PCR; TCRdb holds only in-frame clones, not every one. Of a few hundred thousand clones in the sample, 85% to 90% were seen once. The sample taken for sequencing was peripheral blood. The source of these receptors is a young man with active or convalescent COVID-19.

V usage is TRBV28 and J usage is TRBJ1-4, with D possibly being TRBD1 (6 bases). Deletions cut 6 bases from V and 10 bases from J, with 18 bases between. Germline V gives CDR1 MDHEN, CDR2 SYDVKM. The CDR3 contains 14 residues. The CDR3 loop reads CASRYPVQGGKLFF. CDR3 coding DNA: TGTGCCAGCAGATATCCGGTCCAAGGGGGAAAACTGTTTTTT.

The rearrangement joins TRBV11-2 to TRBJ1-1, with 10 bases fitting TRBD1. This CDR3 has 14 residues. Per the germline V gene, CDR1 is SGHAT and CDR2 is FQNNGV. Germline trimming cut 5 bases from V and 7 bases from J; bases unmatched to any gene: 7. As DNA, the CDR3 is TGTGCCAGCAGCCCGGCCGGGACAGGGGATGAAGCTTTCTTT. It translates to CASSPAGTGDEAFF.

This clone has only a few counts. The chain joins TRBV29-1 to TRBJ1-1, with D maybe TRBD1 (5 bases). Trimming cost V 6 bases and J 2 bases, with 16 bases left between them. Germline V gene data show CDR1 as SQVTM and CDR2 as ANQGSEA. The CDR3 runs to 14 residues. CDR3 region: CSVAEQDINTEAFF. The CDR3 nucleotides are TGCAGCGTGGCGGAACAGGACATCAACACTGAAGCTTTCTTT.

V is TRBV11-2 and J is TRBJ1-6; the D is unclear. V lost 1 base and J 6 bases, leaving 4 bases between the germline ends. The V gene's germline CDR1 is SGHAT and CDR2 FQNNGV. The CDR3 consists of 13 residues. The CDR3 DNA sequence: TGTGCCAGCAGCTTAGCCCTTAATTCACCCCTCCACTTT. Its translation: CASSLALNSPLHF.

The chain recombines TRBV6-5 with TRBJ2-7, with 9 bases aligning to TRBD2. The V and J ends lost 6 bases and 11 bases, in that order; junction bases with no gene match: 11. Germline CDR1 reads MNHEY; CDR2 reads SVGAGI. CDR3 length: 13 amino acids. CDR3 residues: CASSPESGRREYF. Written as DNA, the CDR3 is TGTGCCAGCAGCCCCGAAAGCGGGAGGAGGGAGTACTTC.

This sequence joins TRBV28 and TRBJ1-1, with TRBD1 as a possible D gene (5 bases). V shed 6 bases and J shed 2 bases, with 16 bases lying between them. The germline CDR1 and CDR2 sequences are MDHEN and SYDVKM. CDR3 length equals 15 residues. The CDR3 region has the DNA TGTGCCAGCAGAAAGGGGTCTGGGGCCAACACTGAAGCTTTCTTT. As protein: CASRKGSGANTEAFF.

The V call is TRBV7-9, the J call TRBJ1-6; 12 bases fit TRBD1. The CDR3 is 16 amino acids. V dropped 5 bases and J dropped 8; count of bases not matched to a gene: 7. Germline V CDR1 and CDR2: SEHNR, FQNEAQ (reference sequence). The CDR3 sequence is CASSAGTGGKDSPLHF. CDR3 nucleotide sequence: TGTGCCAGCAGCGCAGGGACAGGGGGCAAGGATTCACCCCTCCACTTT.

This clone has a single count. Here the CDR3 DNA reads TGTGCCAGCAGCCGCTCGGTGGGGGCAATCTACGAGCAGTACTTC. Its protein is CASSRSVGAIYEQYF. The chain has TRBV6-6 and TRBJ2-7; perhaps TRBD1 as D (6 bases). The CDR3 runs to 15 residues. Trimming left V 6 bases short and J 3 bases short, with 18 bases between. Germline V gives CDR1 MNHNY, CDR2 SVGAGI (reference sequence).

J is TRBJ2-7 and V is TRBV11-3; TRBD1 agrees at 9 bases. The V gene's germline CDR1 is SGHNT and CDR2 YENEEA. V dropped 4 bases and J dropped 6; count of bases not matched to a gene: 10. CDR3 length: 15 residues. In nucleotides, the CDR3 is TGTGCCAGCAGCTACCGGGACAGGGACTCCCTCGAGCAGTACTTC. Its translation is CASSYRDRDSLEQYF.